This is a list of T cell receptor beta chains from one sample in a study of blood T cell repertoires in COVID-19. Data came from immunoSEQ multiplex PCR; TCRdb stores just in-frame clones and leaves some out. Of some 110,000 clones in the sample, roughly 84% were seen once. Sequenced material: peripheral blood. These receptors were taken from a woman in her sixties or seventies with acute or convalescent COVID-19. CDR3s include the opening cysteine and the closing phenylalanine or tryptophan. The D gene is left open where the match is weak. Part of the rows lack a size; the others show once, few, many or a class for expanded clones.

j_gene,v_gene,abundance,d_gene,CDR3aa,CDR3nt
TRBJ1-5,TRBV19,few,-,CASNSGYSNQPQHF,TGTGCCAGTAATTCAGGATATAGCAATCAGCCCCAGCATTTT
TRBJ2-2,TRBV6-5,-,-,CATSSWGSTTGELFF,TGTGCCACCTCCTCATGGGGCAGTACCACCGGGGAGCTGTTTTTT
TRBJ2-1,TRBV3-1/TRBV3-2,-,-,CASSPPGHHNEQFF,TGTGCCAGCAGCCCGCCCGGACACCACAATGAGCAGTTCTTC
TRBJ1-1,TRBV11-2,-,TRBD1,CASSADQGVNTEAFF,TGTGCCAGCAGCGCCGACCAGGGGGTGAACACTGAAGCTTTCTTT
TRBJ2-3,TRBV29-1,-,-,CSVAPVNSQRVADTQYF,TGCAGCGTTGCCCCGGTTAATTCCCAGAGGGTGGCCGATACGCAGTATTTT
TRBJ1-2,TRBV12-3/TRBV12-4,-,-,CASSLNRNYGYTF,TGTGCCAGCAGTTTGAACAGAAACTATGGCTACACCTTC
TRBJ1-2,TRBV7-2,-,TRBD1,CASSPRTGPNYGYTF,TGTGCCAGCAGCCCCCGGACAGGTCCTAACTATGGCTACACCTTC
TRBJ1-2,TRBV18,-,-,CASSSTEGYGYTF,TGTGCCAGCTCATCGACAGAAGGCTATGGCTACACCTTC
TRBJ1-4,TRBV2,-,TRBD1,CASSERGRNEKLFF,TGTGCCAGCAGTGAAAGGGGGCGCAATGAAAAACTGTTTTTT
TRBJ1-3,TRBV2,-,TRBD1,CASSLRTGNSGNTIYF,TGTGCCAGCAGTTTACGGACAGGCAACTCTGGAAACACCATATATTTT
TRBJ2-3,TRBV5-1,-,TRBD2,CASSFGLAETSADTQYF,TGCGCCAGCAGCTTCGGACTAGCGGAGACAAGCGCAGATACGCAGTATTTT
TRBJ2-2,TRBV6-4,-,-,CASSDSGRQGNTGELFF,TGTGCCAGCAGTGACTCAGGAAGGCAGGGTAACACCGGGGAGCTGTTTTTT
TRBJ2-2,TRBV7-8,-,-,CASSLAGQGAGELFF,TGTGCCAGCAGCTTAGCAGGGCAAGGGGCCGGGGAGCTGTTTTTT
TRBJ1-5,TRBV2,-,-,CASSEGRSNQPQHF,TGTGCCAGCAGTGAAGGGCGGAGCAATCAGCCCCAGCATTTT
TRBJ2-7,TRBV30,-,TRBD2,CAWATGLAGVGEQYF,TGTGCCTGGGCAACGGGACTAGCGGGAGTAGGGGAGCAGTACTTC
TRBJ1-1,TRBV4-1,-,-,CASSLIQGLNTEAFF,TGCGCCAGCAGCCTTATACAGGGTTTGAACACTGAAGCTTTCTTT
TRBJ2-3,TRBV7-8,-,TRBD2,CASNLGTSGSRDTQYF,TGTGCCAGCAACCTCGGGACTAGCGGGAGTAGGGATACGCAGTATTTT
TRBJ2-3,TRBV10-3,-,TRBD1,CAISESTGQGTQYF,TGTGCCATCAGTGAGTCCACCGGACAGGGGACGCAGTATTTT
TRBJ1-5,TRBV24-1,few,TRBD1,CATSDFYGKGAMGNQPQHF,TGTGCCACCAGTGATTTCTACGGGAAGGGGGCAATGGGCAATCAGCCCCAGCATTTT
TRBJ1-1,TRBV27,-,-,CASSPQGSRGEAFF,TGTGCCAGCAGTCCGCAGGGGAGCCGAGGTGAAGCTTTCTTT
TRBJ1-5,TRBV5-1,-,TRBD1,CASRPSTGGTDQPQHF,TGCGCCAGCAGGCCCTCGACAGGGGGGACAGATCAGCCCCAGCATTTT
TRBJ1-1,TRBV18,few,-,CASWAGMNTEAFF,TGTGCCAGCTGGGCGGGGATGAACACTGAAGCTTTCTTT
TRBJ1-1,TRBV9,few,-,CASSGGLGRGNTEAFF,TGTGCCAGCAGCGGGGGGCTGGGTAGAGGGAACACTGAAGCTTTCTTT
TRBJ1-1,TRBV3-1/TRBV3-2,once,-,CASSWRNTEAFF,TGTGCCAGCAGCTGGAGGAACACTGAAGCTTTCTTT
TRBJ1-3,TRBV7-9,-,-,CASSADGFSGNTIYF,TGTGCCAGCAGCGCCGACGGGTTCTCTGGAAACACCATATATTTT
TRBJ2-2,TRBV7-6,-,TRBD2,CASSLILAGSNTGELFF,TGTGCCAGCAGCTTAATCCTAGCGGGGTCTAACACCGGGGAGCTGTTTTTT
TRBJ1-2,TRBV9,-,-,CASSPGRGASGGYTF,TGTGCCAGCAGCCCCGGGAGAGGGGCCTCGGGTGGCTACACCTTC
TRBJ1-5,TRBV28,-,-,CASSPGTGRIGNQPQHF,TGTGCCAGCAGCCCCGGAACAGGGCGCATAGGCAATCAGCCCCAGCATTTT
TRBJ2-2,TRBV28,-,TRBD2,CASSLASGRDYTGELFF,TGTGCCAGCAGTTTAGCTAGCGGGAGGGATTACACCGGGGAGCTGTTTTTT
TRBJ2-1,TRBV28,-,-,CASSFGWGKQFF,TGTGCCAGCAGTTTCGGCTGGGGCAAGCAGTTCTTC
TRBJ1-2,TRBV5-4,-,TRBD1,CASSRNTGQASSYTF,TGTGCCAGCAGTCGTAACACCGGACAGGCCTCCAGCTACACCTTC
TRBJ1-5,TRBV5-8,-,TRBD1,CASSIDRGGQPQHF,TGTGCCAGCAGCATCGACAGGGGGGGCCAGCCCCAGCATTTT
TRBJ2-7,TRBV3-1/TRBV3-2,once,-,CASSQRTYEQYF,TGTGCCAGCAGCCAACGGACTTACGAGCAGTACTTC
TRBJ1-1,TRBV5-1,-,TRBD1,CASRVGQAMNTEAFF,TGCGCCAGCAGAGTGGGACAGGCTATGAACACTGAAGCTTTCTTT
TRBJ1-1,TRBV10-3,-,TRBD1,CAISESSGGKTEAFF,TGTGCCATCAGTGAGTCGTCAGGGGGCAAAACTGAAGCTTTCTTT
TRBJ2-1,TRBV7-3,-,TRBD2,CASSLRDGGALHNEQFF,TGTGCCAGCAGCTTAAGAGACGGGGGGGCTCTGCACAATGAGCAGTTCTTC
TRBJ1-1,TRBV29-1,-,TRBD1,CSVGTGGNTEAFF,TGCAGCGTTGGGACAGGAGGGAACACTGAAGCTTTCTTT
TRBJ2-3,TRBV5-8,few,-,CASSLVNVDTQYF,TGTGCCAGCAGCTTGGTCAATGTAGATACGCAGTATTTT
TRBJ1-2,TRBV21-1,few,-,CASSSLLGQGFYGYTF,TGTGCCAGCAGCTCCTTGCTGGGACAGGGCTTCTATGGCTACACCTTC
TRBJ2-7,TRBV19,-,-,CASRGGSIGEQYF,TGTGCCAGTAGGGGGGGTTCGATCGGCGAGCAGTACTTC
TRBJ2-3,TRBV7-2,-,TRBD2,CASSTTGLAGGPTQYF,TGTGCCAGCAGCACTACGGGACTAGCGGGGGGGCCAACGCAGTATTTT
TRBJ1-6,TRBV5-1,-,-,CASSLGPGGPPLHF,TGCGCCAGCAGCTTGGGCCCGGGAGGTCCACCCCTCCACTTT
TRBJ2-4,TRBV6-2/TRBV6-3,-,-,CASSDPVGNGDIQYF,TGTGCCAGCAGTGACCCCGTCGGGAACGGCGACATTCAGTACTTC
TRBJ2-5,TRBV5-1,-,TRBD2,CASKVAGGLQETQYF,TGCGCCAGCAAGGTAGCGGGGGGTCTCCAAGAGACCCAGTACTTC
TRBJ2-7,TRBV29-1,-,TRBD1,CSVGRDRGYYEQYF,TGCAGCGTTGGGAGGGACAGGGGGTACTACGAGCAGTACTTC